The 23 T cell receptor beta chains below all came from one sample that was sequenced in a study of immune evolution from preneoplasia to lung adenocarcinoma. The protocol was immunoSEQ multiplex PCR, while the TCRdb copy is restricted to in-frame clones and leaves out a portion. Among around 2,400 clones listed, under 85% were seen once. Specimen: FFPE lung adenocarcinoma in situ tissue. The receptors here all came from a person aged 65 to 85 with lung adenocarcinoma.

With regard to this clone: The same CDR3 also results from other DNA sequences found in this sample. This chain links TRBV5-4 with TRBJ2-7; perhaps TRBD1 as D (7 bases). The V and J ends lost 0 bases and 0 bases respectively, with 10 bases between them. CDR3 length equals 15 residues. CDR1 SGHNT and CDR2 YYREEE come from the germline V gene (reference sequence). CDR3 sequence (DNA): TGTGCCAGCAGCTTGGGGCGGGACAGCTCCTACGAGCAGTACTTC. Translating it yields CASSLGRDSSYEQYF.

CDR3 DNA: TGCGCCAGCAGCCCGGACCGCTACAATGAGCAGTTCTTC. It specifies CASSPDRYNEQFF. The chain links TRBV5-1 to TRBJ2-1; D ambiguous. Trimming pared 4 bases from V and 3 bases from J, leaving 8 bases between. This CDR3 is 13 amino acids long. Germline V gives CDR1 SGHRS, CDR2 YFSETQ. The variable domain in full, completed from reference TRBV5-1 and TRBJ2-1, reads KAGVTQTPRYLIKTRGQQVTLSCSPISGHRSVSWYQQTPGQGLQFLFEYFSETQRNKGNFPGRFSGRQFSNSRSEMNVSTLELGDSALYLCASSPDRYNEQFFGPGTRLTVL.

The CDR3 DNA sequence: TGTGCCAGCAGTTCGACCGGGACTAGAAACACCGGGGAGCTGTTTTTT. Its protein product is CASSSTGTRNTGELFF. The chain has TRBV6-5 and TRBJ2-2; 8 nucleotides agree with TRBD2. Germline trimming cut 4 bases from V and 2 bases from J; bases unmatched to any gene: 6. CDR1 and CDR2 from the germline V gene are MNHEY and SVGAGI. This CDR3 has 16 amino acids.

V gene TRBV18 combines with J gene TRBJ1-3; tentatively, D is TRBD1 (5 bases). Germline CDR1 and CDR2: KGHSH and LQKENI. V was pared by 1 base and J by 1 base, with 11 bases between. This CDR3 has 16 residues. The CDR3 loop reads CASSPRGSVSGNTIYF. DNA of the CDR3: TGTGCCAGCTCACCACGGGGGTCGGTGTCTGGAAACACCATATATTTT. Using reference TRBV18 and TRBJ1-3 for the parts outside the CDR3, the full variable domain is NAGVMQNPRHLVRRRGQEARLRCSPMKGHSHVYWYRQLPEEGLKFMVYLQKENIIDESGMPKERFSAEFPKEGPSILRIQQVVRGDSAAYFCASSPRGSVSGNTIYFGEGSWLTVV.

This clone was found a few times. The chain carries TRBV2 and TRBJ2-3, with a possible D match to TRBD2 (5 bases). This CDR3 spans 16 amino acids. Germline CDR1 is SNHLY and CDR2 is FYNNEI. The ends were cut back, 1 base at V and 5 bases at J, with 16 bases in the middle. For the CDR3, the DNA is TGTGCCAGCAGTGAAGGCTTCCCGGGAATCGGAGATACGCAGTATTTT. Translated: CASSEGFPGIGDTQYF.

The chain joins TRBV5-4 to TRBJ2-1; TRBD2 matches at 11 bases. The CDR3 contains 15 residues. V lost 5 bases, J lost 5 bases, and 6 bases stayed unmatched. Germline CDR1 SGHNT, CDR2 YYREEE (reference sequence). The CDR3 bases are TGTGCCAGCAGGGCTGGACTAGCGGGCGACAATGAGCAGTTCTTC. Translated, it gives CASRAGLAGDNEQFF.

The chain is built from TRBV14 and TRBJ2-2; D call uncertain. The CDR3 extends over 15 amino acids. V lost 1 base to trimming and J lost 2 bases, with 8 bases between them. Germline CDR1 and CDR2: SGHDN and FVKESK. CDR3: CASSQGLTNTGELFF. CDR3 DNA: TGTGCCAGCAGCCAAGGACTTACCAACACCGGGGAGCTGTTTTTT.

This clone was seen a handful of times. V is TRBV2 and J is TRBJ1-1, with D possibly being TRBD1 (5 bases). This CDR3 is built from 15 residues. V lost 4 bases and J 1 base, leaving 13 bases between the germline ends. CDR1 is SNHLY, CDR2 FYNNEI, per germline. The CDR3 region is CASSALGLRNTEAFF. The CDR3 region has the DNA TGTGCCAGCAGTGCCCTGGGACTCCGGAACACTGAAGCTTTCTTT.

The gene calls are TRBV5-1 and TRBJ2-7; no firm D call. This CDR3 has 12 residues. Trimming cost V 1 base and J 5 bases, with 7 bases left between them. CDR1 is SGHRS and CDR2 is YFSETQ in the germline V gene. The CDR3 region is CASSLFSHEQYF. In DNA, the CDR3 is TGCGCCAGCAGCTTGTTCAGTCACGAGCAGTACTTC.

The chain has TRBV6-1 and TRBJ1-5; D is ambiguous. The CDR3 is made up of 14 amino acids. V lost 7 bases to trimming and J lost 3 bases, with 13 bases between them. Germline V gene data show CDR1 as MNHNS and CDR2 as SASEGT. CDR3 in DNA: TGTGCCAGCACTCCAGGAGGTAACAATCAGCCCCAGCATTTT. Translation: CASTPGGNNQPQHF.

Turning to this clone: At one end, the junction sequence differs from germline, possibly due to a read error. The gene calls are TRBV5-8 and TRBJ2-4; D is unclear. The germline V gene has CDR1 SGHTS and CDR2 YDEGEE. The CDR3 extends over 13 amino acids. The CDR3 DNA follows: TGTGCCAGCAGCTTGGCCTTCGGAAACAATCAGTACTTC. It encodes CASSLAFGNNQYF.

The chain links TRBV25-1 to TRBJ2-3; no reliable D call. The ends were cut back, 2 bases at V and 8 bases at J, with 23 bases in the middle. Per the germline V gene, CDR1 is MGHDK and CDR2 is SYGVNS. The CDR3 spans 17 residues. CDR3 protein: CASSEPTTRNKGGTQYF. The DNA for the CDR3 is TGTGCCAGCAGTGAACCCACCACCAGAAACAAGGGTGGTACGCAGTATTTT.

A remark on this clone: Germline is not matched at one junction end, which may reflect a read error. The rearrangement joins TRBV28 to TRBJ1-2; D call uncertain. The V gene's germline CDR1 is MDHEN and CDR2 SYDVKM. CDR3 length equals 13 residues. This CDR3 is CASSPGWAETLLF. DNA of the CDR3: TGTGCCAGCAGTCCCGGTTGGGCGGAGACCCTTTTGTTC.

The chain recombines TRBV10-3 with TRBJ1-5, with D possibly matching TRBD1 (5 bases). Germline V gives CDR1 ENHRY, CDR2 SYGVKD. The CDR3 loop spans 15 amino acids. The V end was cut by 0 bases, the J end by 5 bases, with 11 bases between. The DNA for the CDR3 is TGTGCCATCAGTGAGTCGATGGGGGGGGATCAGCCCCAGCATTTT. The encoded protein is CAISESMGGDQPQHF.

CDR3 sequence reads: CASSYVNTEAFF. CDR3 bases: TGCGCCAGCAGCTACGTGAACACTGAAGCTTTCTTT. The chain carries TRBV5-1 and TRBJ1-1; no reliable D call. The germline gives CDR1 SGHRS, CDR2 YFSETQ. V was cut by 3 bases and J by 0 bases, with 3 bases left in between. CDR3 size: 12 residues.

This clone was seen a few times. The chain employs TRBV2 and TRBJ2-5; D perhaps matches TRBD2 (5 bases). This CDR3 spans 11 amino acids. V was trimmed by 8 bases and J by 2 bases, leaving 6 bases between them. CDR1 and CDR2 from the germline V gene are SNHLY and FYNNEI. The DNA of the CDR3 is TGTGCCAGCGGAGGTCAAGAGACCCAGTACTTC. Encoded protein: CASGGQETQYF.

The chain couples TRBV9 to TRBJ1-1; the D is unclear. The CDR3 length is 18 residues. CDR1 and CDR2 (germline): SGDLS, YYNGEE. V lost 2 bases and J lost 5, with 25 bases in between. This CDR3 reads CASSVLYQVEGGRTEAFF. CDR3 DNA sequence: TGTGCCAGCAGCGTTTTATACCAAGTAGAAGGAGGGAGAACTGAAGCTTTCTTT.

CDR3 coding DNA: TGTGCCAGCAGCTTATTGCGGGAGGGGACCCAGTACTTC. Translating it yields CASSLLREGTQYF. This sequence joins TRBV11-1 and TRBJ2-5, with TRBD2 matching 9 bases. V trimming: 2 bases; J trimming: 7 bases; junction bases outside the gene matches: 2. This CDR3 comprises 13 residues. CDR1 is SGHAT and CDR2 is FQDESV in the germline V gene (reference sequence).

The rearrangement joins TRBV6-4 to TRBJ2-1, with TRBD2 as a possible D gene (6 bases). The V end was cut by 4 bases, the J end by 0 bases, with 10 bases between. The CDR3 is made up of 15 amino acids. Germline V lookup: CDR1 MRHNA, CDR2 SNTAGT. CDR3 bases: TGTGCCAGCAGTGCTAGCGAGAGCTCCTACAATGAGCAGTTCTTC. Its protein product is CASSASESSYNEQFF.

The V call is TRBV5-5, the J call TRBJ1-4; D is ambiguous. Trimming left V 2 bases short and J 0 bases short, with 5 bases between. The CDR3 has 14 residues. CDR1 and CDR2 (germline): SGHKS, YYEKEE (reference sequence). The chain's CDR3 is CASSFTPTNEKLFF. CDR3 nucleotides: TGTGCCAGCAGCTTTACCCCAACTAATGAAAAACTGTTTTTT.

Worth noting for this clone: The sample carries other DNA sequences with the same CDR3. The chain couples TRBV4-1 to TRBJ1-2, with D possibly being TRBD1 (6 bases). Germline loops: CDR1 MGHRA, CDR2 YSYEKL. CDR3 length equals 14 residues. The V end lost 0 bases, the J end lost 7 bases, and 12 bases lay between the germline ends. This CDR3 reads CASSQDTGTSGYTF. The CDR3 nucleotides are TGCGCCAGCAGCCAAGACACAGGGACCAGTGGCTACACCTTC.

Here the CDR3 DNA reads TGTGCGATTTCAGGAGGCGAGGGCTCCTACAATGAGCAGTTCTTC. It specifies CAISGGEGSYNEQFF. The rearrangement links TRBV10-3 to TRBJ2-1, with D possibly matching TRBD2 (5 bases). This CDR3 contains 15 residues. The V gene's germline CDR1 is ENHRY and CDR2 SYGVKD.

The CDR3 DNA sequence: TGTGCCAGCAGCGACCCCTTAGGCAGGGGGCAAACTTCGGGAGAGACCCAGTACTTC. Its translation: CASSDPLGRGQTSGETQYF. The chain carries TRBV2 and TRBJ2-5; TRBD1 matches at 8 bases. The CDR3 is made up of 19 amino acids. Germline V lookup: CDR1 SNHLY, CDR2 FYNNEI. J was trimmed by 4 bases and V by 6 bases; bases with no gene match: 22.